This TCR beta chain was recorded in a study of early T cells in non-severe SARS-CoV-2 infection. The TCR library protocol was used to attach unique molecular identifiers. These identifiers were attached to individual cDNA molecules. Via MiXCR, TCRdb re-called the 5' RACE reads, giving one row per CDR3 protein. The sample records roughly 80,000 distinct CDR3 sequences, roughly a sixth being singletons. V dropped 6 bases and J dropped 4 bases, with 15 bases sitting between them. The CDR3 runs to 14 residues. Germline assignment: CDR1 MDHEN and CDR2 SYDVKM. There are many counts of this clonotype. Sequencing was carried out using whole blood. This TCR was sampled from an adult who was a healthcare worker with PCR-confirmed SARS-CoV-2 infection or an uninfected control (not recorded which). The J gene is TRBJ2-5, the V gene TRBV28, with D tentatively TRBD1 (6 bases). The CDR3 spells CASSPGTSLETQYF. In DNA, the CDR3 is TGTGCCAGCAGCCCCGGGACATCATTAGAGACCCAGTACTTC.